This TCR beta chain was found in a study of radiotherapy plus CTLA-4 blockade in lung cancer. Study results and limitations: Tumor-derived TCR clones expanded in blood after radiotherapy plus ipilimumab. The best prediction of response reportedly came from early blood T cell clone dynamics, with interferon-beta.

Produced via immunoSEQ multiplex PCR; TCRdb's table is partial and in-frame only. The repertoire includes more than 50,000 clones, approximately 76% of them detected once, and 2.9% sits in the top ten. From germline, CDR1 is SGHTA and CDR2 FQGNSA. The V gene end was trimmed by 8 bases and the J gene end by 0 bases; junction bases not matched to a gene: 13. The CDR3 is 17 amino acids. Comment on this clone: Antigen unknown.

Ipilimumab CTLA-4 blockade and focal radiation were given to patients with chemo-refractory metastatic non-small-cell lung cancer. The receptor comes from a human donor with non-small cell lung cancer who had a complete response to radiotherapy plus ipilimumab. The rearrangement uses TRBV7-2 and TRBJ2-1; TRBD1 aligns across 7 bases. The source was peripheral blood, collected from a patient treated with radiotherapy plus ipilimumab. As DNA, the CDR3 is TGTGCCAGCGGCCGCCGGACAGGAAGAGGCTCCTACAATGAGCAGTTCTTC. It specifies CASGRRTGRGSYNEQFF.